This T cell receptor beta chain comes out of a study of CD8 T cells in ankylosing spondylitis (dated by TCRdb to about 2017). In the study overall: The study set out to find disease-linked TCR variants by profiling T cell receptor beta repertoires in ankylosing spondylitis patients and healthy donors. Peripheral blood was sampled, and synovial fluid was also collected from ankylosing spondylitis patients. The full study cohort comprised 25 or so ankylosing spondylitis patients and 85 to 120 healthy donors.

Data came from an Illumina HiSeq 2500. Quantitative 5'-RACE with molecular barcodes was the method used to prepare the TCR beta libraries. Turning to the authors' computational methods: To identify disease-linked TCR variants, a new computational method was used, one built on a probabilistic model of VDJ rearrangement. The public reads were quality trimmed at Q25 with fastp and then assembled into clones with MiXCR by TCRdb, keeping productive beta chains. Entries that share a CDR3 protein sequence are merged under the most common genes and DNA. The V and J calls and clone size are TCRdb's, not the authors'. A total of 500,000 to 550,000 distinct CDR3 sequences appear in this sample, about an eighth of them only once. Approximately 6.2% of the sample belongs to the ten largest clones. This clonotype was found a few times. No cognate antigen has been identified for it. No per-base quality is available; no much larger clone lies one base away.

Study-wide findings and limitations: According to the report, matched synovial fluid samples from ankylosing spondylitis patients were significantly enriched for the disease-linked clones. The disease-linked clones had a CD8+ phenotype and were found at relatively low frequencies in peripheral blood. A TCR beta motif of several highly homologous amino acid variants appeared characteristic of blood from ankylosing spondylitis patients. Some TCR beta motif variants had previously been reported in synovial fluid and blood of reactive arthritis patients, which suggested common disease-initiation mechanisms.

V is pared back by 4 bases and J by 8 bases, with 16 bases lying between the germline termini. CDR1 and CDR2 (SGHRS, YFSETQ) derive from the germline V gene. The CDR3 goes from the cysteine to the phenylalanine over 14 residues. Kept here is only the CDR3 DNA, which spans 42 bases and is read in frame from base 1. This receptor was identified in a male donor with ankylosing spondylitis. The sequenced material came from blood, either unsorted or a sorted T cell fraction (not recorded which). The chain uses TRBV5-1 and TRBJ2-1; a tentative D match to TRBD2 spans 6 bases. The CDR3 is CASSSLASSHEQFF. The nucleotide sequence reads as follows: TGCGCCAGCAGCAGTCTAGCGTCTAGTCATGAGCAGTTCTTC.